The 16 T cell receptor beta chains given below trace back to one sample, sequenced in a study of blood T cell repertoires in COVID-19. Assay used: immunoSEQ multiplex PCR; TCRdb lists only in-frame clones, some missing. Among 55,000 to 95,000 clones listed, about four fifths were seen once. Sequencing used peripheral blood. Receptor source: a woman in her sixties or seventies with acute or convalescent COVID-19.

V and J are TRBV28 and TRBJ2-6; no definite D call. The germline V and J ends were trimmed by 2 bases and 3 bases, with 5 bases remaining between them. CDR3 size: 14 residues. In germline, CDR1 is MDHEN, CDR2 SYDVKM. The CDR3: CASSLVVGANVLTF. The CDR3 nucleotides read TGTGCCAGCAGTTTAGTCGTTGGGGCCAACGTCCTGACTTTC.

V and J are TRBV19 and TRBJ1-4; the match to TRBD1 covers 7 bases. The junction had 11 bases not matched to a gene; V was cut back by 6 bases and J by 1 base. The length of the CDR3 is 17 residues. Germline CDR1 and CDR2: LNHDA and SQIVND (reference sequence). The CDR3 is CASRGANRGRTNEKLFF. CDR3 DNA: TGTGCCAGTAGGGGCGCCAACAGGGGACGAACTAATGAAAAACTGTTTTTT.

This chain uses TRBV6-5 with TRBJ2-3; D perhaps matches TRBD2 (6 bases). The CDR3 runs 15 residues. Deletions cut 0 bases from V and 4 bases from J, with 11 bases between. The germline CDR1 and CDR2 sequences are MNHEY and SVGAGI. The CDR3 loop reads CASSYSTSLPDTQYF. As DNA, the CDR3 is TGTGCCAGCAGTTACTCCACTAGCCTCCCAGATACGCAGTATTTT.

The gene calls are TRBV4-1 and TRBJ2-5; 12 bases map to TRBD2. V lost 1 base to trimming and J lost 5 bases; unmatched junction nucleotides: 5. Germline CDR1 MGHRA, CDR2 YSYEKL. There are 16 residues in the CDR3. CDR3 sequence (DNA): TGCGCCAGCAGCCAAGGACTAGCGGGAGTTGCGGAGACCCAGTACTTC. It encodes CASSQGLAGVAETQYF.

This sequence joins TRBV10-3 and TRBJ2-1, with 7 bases matching TRBD1. CDR1 and CDR2 from the germline V gene are ENHRY and SYGVKD. This CDR3 contains 13 residues. J was trimmed by 2 bases and V by 9 bases; bases with no gene match: 4. The chain's CDR3 is CAIRQGTYNEQFF. CDR3 nucleotide sequence: TGTGCCATTAGACAGGGTACCTACAATGAGCAGTTCTTC.

This sequence joins TRBV6-1 and TRBJ2-5; D perhaps matches TRBD2 (7 bases). The CDR3 consists of 16 residues. Germline V gene sequence: CDR1 MNHNS, CDR2 SASEGT. Trimming pared 2 bases from V and 5 bases from J, leaving 18 bases between. The CDR3 region is CASSERQGTTRETQYF. The DNA for the CDR3 is TGTGCCAGCAGTGAAAGGCAGGGGACTACAAGGGAGACCCAGTACTTC.

The rearrangement uses TRBV2 and TRBJ2-7; tentative D call: TRBD2 (5 bases). V lost 1 base and J 7 bases, leaving 5 bases between the germline ends. CDR1 is SNHLY and CDR2 is FYNNEI in the germline V gene. The CDR3 is made up of 11 amino acids. The CDR3 DNA sequence: TGTGCCAGCAGTGAAGGCGGGGAGCAGTACTTC. Translated, it gives CASSEGGEQYF. The variable domain in full, completed from reference TRBV2 and TRBJ2-7, reads EPEVTQTPSHQVTQMGQEVILRCVPISNHLYFYWYRQILGQKVEFLVSFYNNEISEKSEIFDDQFSVERPDGSNFTLKIRSTKLEDSAMYFCASSEGGEQYFGPGTRLTVT.

The V and J genes are TRBV29-1 and TRBJ2-1; maybe TRBD2 (5 bases). Germline-derived CDR1 and CDR2 are SQVTM and ANQGSEA. The CDR3 runs to 11 residues. Deletions cut 8 bases from V and 6 bases from J, with 11 bases between. CDR3 DNA sequence: TGCAGCCCCGAGCGGTTCAATGAGCAGTTCTTC. Its protein is CSPERFNEQFF.

The V and J genes are TRBV10-3 and TRBJ2-3; TRBD2 matches at 7 bases. The ends lost 0 bases at V and 0 bases at J; junction bases unmatched: 0. Germline loops: CDR1 ENHRY, CDR2 SYGVKD. CDR3 length: 15 residues. This CDR3 is CAISESGLSTDTQYF. For the CDR3, the DNA is TGTGCCATCAGTGAGTCGGGACTAAGCACAGATACGCAGTATTTT.

This chain joins TRBV28 and TRBJ2-7, with 13 bases matching TRBD2. The germline V gene has CDR1 MDHEN and CDR2 SYDVKM. J gave up 8 bases and V 5 bases, and 18 bases lay outside the gene matches. The CDR3 is made up of 18 amino acids. The CDR3 nucleotides read TGTGCCAGCAGTCCAGGAGGACTAGCGGGAGACGGACCTACGAAGCAGTACTTC. It yields the protein CASSPGGLAGDGPTKQYF.

The chain combines TRBV3-1 (or the pseudogene TRBV3-2) with TRBJ2-1; D remains unclear. CDR3 length equals 15 residues. CDR1 is LGHDT, CDR2 YNNKEL, per germline (reference sequence). The germline V and J ends were trimmed by 1 base and 0 bases, with 7 bases remaining between them. Written as DNA, the CDR3 is TGTGCCAGCAGCCAAGGGGCTTTCTCCTACAATGAGCAGTTCTTC. Protein product: CASSQGAFSYNEQFF.

The V call is TRBV18, the J call TRBJ2-6; D gene ambiguous. CDR1 is KGHSH, CDR2 LQKENI, per germline. V dropped 0 bases and J dropped 1 base, with 7 bases sitting between them. The CDR3 loop spans 16 amino acids. This chain's CDR3 is CASSPPIGSGANVLTF. As DNA, the CDR3 is TGTGCCAGCTCACCACCAATCGGGTCTGGGGCCAACGTCCTGACTTTC.

The CDR3 nucleotides are TGTGCCAGCAGCTTTCTTGGACAGGGCACCTACGAGCAGTACTTC. Translation: CASSFLGQGTYEQYF. The V and J genes are TRBV7-2 and TRBJ2-7, with TRBD1 matching 8 bases. The junction had 6 bases not matched to a gene; V was cut back by 3 bases and J by 2 bases. CDR1 and CDR2 (germline): SGHTA, FQGNSA. This CDR3 spans 15 amino acids.

As for this clone: One end of the junction fails to match germline, which may point to a read error. CDR3 in DNA: TGTGCCAGTAGTGTAGACGGGACACTTGGCAATGAGCAGTTCTTC. Amino acid sequence: CASSVDGTLGNEQFF. This chain uses TRBV19 with TRBJ2-1; D perhaps matches TRBD1 (6 bases). The CDR3 spans 15 residues. Germline assignment: CDR1 LNHDA and CDR2 SQIVND (reference sequence).

This clone was recorded a few times. This chain joins TRBV5-6 and TRBJ1-2; 8 bases line up with TRBD1. CDR1 is SGHDT and CDR2 is YYEEEE in the germline V gene. Losses at the gene ends were 4 bases for V and 1 base for J; bases not matched to a gene: 6. This CDR3 contains 15 residues. CDR3 region: CASSQDRAYNYGYTF. The DNA for the CDR3 is TGTGCCAGCAGCCAGGACAGGGCCTATAACTATGGCTACACCTTC.

This sequence joins TRBV10-2 and TRBJ1-5; 9 bases fit TRBD1. The CDR3 spans 18 residues. The V segment lost 5 bases and the J segment 0 bases; nucleotides outside the gene matches: 11. The germline V gene has CDR1 WSHSY and CDR2 SAAADI. This CDR3 reads CASSQPGQGGNSNQPQHF. The CDR3 bases are TGCGCCAGCAGTCAACCGGGACAGGGAGGGAATAGCAATCAGCCCCAGCATTTT.